Shown below are 14 T cell receptor beta chains from a single sample sequenced in a study of low-dose radiotherapy and immunotherapy resistance in tumors. Gene-specific TRAV and TRBV primers were used for first-strand cDNA, covering alpha and beta chains. TCRs were amplified for 15 to 25 PCR cycles with a constant-region primer and V-primer adapter. Via MiXCR, TCRdb re-called the reads, giving one row per CDR3 protein. The table shows 80,000 to 95,000 distinct CDR3 sequences, with under 10% occurring only once. Stated time point: before trial treatment. Specimen: PBMCs, collected before treatment. These receptors were taken from a male donor with prostate cancer.

This clonotype was counted at least ten times. This chain uses TRBV7-9 with TRBJ2-7; D not resolved. V dropped 5 bases and J dropped 0 bases, with 8 bases sitting between them. This CDR3 has 13 residues. Per the germline V gene, CDR1 is SEHNR and CDR2 is FQNEAQ (reference sequence). CDR3 DNA: TGTGCCAGCAGCCAATGGGGCTCCTACGAGCAGTACTTC. This gives the protein CASSQWGSYEQYF.

Ten or more counts support this clonotype. CDR3 DNA sequence: TGTGCCAGCAGTTCCGGGACTGGAAATTACGAGCAGTACTTC. Its protein product is CASSSGTGNYEQYF. The V call is TRBV6-6, the J call TRBJ2-7; D might be TRBD2 (6 bases). Trimming left V 4 bases short and J 4 bases short, with 14 bases between. The CDR3 length is 14 residues. Germline V lookup: CDR1 MNHNY, CDR2 SVGAGI (reference sequence).

Many counts were recorded for this clonotype. CDR3 loop: CASSQARDRGPTGELFF. CDR3 DNA: TGTGCCAGCAGCCAAGCTCGGGACAGGGGCCCCACCGGGGAGCTGTTTTTT. The V gene is TRBV14, the J gene TRBJ2-2, with 10 bases identical to TRBD1. This CDR3 comprises 17 residues. With V trimmed by 1 base and J by 4 bases, 6 bases remained unmatched. Germline CDR1 reads SGHDN; CDR2 reads FVKESK.

This clonotype was observed many times. The gene calls are TRBV3-1 and TRBJ2-1, with 13 bases that match TRBD2. This CDR3 spans 14 amino acids. Losses at the gene ends were 5 bases for V and 10 bases for J; bases not matched to a gene: 5. Germline CDR1 is LGHDT and CDR2 is YNNKEL (reference sequence). CDR3 region: CASSGLAGVGEQFF. For the CDR3, the DNA is TGTGCCAGCAGCGGACTAGCGGGAGTCGGGGAGCAGTTCTTC.

This clonotype has just a few counts. The rearrangement joins TRBV19 to TRBJ2-5; D is perhaps TRBD1 (5 bases). The length of the CDR3 is 13 residues. V lost 6 bases and J lost 5, with 13 bases in between. Germline V lookup: CDR1 LNHDA, CDR2 SQIVND (reference sequence). CDR3 loop: CASRDPGRETQYF. In nucleotides, the CDR3 is TGTGCCAGTAGAGATCCAGGGCGGGAGACCCAGTACTTC.

As concerns this clonotype: The DNA is omitted, as the CDR3 cannot be located on it reliably, and the CDR3 follows TCRdb's listing. This chain uses TRBV23-1 with TRBJ2-2; whether TRBD1, the table's D call, matches the DNA was not checked. TRBV23-1 is an open reading frame whose function is uncertain. The CDR3 is 16 residues long, counting both termini. CDR3 in amino acids: CASSQSGQGSPGSCFF.

At least ten counts were recorded for this clonotype. The rearrangement links TRBV20-1 to TRBJ2-2; 8 bases agree with TRBD2. This CDR3 contains 14 residues. CDR1 and CDR2 from the germline V gene are DFQATT and SNEGSKA (reference sequence). J lost 6 bases, V lost 6 bases, and 9 bases had no gene match. CDR3 sequence (DNA): TGCAGTGCGCGAGGGGTAGCGGGACCCGGGGAGCTGTTTTTT. Translated: CSARGVAGPGELFF.

As concerns this clonotype: This probably arose from a read error, given a far larger clone one base away. The chain links TRBV20-1 to TRBJ2-7; D is perhaps TRBD1 (7 bases). Trimming left V 4 bases short and J 7 bases short, with 26 bases between. This CDR3 is built from 16 residues. In germline, CDR1 is DFQATT, CDR2 SNEGSKA (reference sequence). CDR3 loop: CSATSQGDFYYNEQYF. The CDR3 coding sequence is TGCAGTGCTACATCCCAGGGGGACTTCTACTACAATGAGCAGTACTTC.

To note about this clonotype: This may come from a read error, since a much larger clone is one base off. The V call is TRBV28, the J call TRBJ2-2; D remains ambiguous. Germline CDR1 and CDR2: MDHEN and SYDVKM. CDR3 length equals 10 residues. The V and J ends lost 8 bases and 6 bases respectively, with 4 bases between them. The CDR3 DNA reads as TGTGCCAGCGGGCCCGGGGAGCTGTTTTTT. Translating gives CASGPGELFF.

This clonotype was detected many times. The germline gene is not matched at one end of the junction; a read error may be the cause. The gene calls are TRBV2 and TRBJ1-1; D ambiguous. This CDR3 is built from 13 residues. The germline gives CDR1 SNHLY, CDR2 FYNNEI. This chain's CDR3 is CASREGANTEAFF. The CDR3 nucleotides read TGTGCCAGCAGGGAAGGAGCGAACACTGAAGCTTTCTTT.

This clonotype was detected many times. The J gene is TRBJ1-5, the V gene TRBV27; the D gene is possibly TRBD1 (6 bases). This CDR3 spans 19 amino acids. The V gene's germline CDR1 is MNHEY and CDR2 SMNVEV (reference sequence). V lost 0 bases and J lost 0, with 18 bases in between. The DNA of the CDR3 is TGTGCCAGCAGTTTATCTGCTATTGGCAGGGGCTATAGCAATCAGCCCCAGCATTTT. It encodes CASSLSAIGRGYSNQPQHF.

In this sample, this clonotype turned up many times. The chain couples TRBV4-2 to TRBJ2-3; D remains unclear. Germline lookup yields CDR1 LGHNA and CDR2 YNFKEQ. The CDR3 is 13 amino acids. V lost 5 bases and J lost 2, with 8 bases in between. CDR3 DNA sequence: TGTGCCAGCAGCTGGTCTCCCACAGATACGCAGTATTTT. This encodes CASSWSPTDTQYF.

This clonotype was seen repeatedly, ten times or more. The chain is built from TRBV18 and TRBJ2-7, with D uncertain. This CDR3 region has 13 residues. Germline CDR1 is KGHSH and CDR2 is LQKENI. The V end lost 3 bases, the J end lost 0 bases, and 6 bases lay between the germline ends. CDR3 in DNA: TGTGCCAGCTCACCCAGAAACTCCTACGAGCAGTACTTC. Its protein is CASSPRNSYEQYF.

This clonotype occurred many times. V usage is TRBV18 and J usage is TRBJ1-2; D not resolved. The CDR3 is 16 amino acids. With 2 bases removed from V and 2 bases from J, the gap between germline ends came to 15 bases. The germline V gene encodes CDR1 KGHSH and CDR2 LQKENI. CDR3 loop: CASSPVRTEQNYGYTF. DNA of the CDR3: TGTGCCAGCTCACCAGTTCGAACGGAGCAAAACTATGGCTACACCTTC. Together with reference TRBV18 and TRBJ1-2, the CDR3 gives the full variable domain: NAGVMQNPRHLVRRRGQEARLRCSPMKGHSHVYWYRQLPEEGLKFMVYLQKENIIDESGMPKERFSAEFPKEGPSILRIQQVVRGDSAAYFCASSPVRTEQNYGYTFGSGTRLTVV.